These T cell receptor beta chains were read from a single sample in a study of T cell responses to AZD1222 COVID-19 vaccine. Profiled with immunoSEQ multiplex PCR; TCRdb holds only in-frame clones, not every one. Among around 120,000 clones listed, around 93% were seen once. The specimen comprised peripheral blood, sampled 28 days after the second AZD1222 dose. Receptors originate from an adult who received the AZD1222 COVID-19 vaccine. Both conserved end residues are part of each CDR3. A D gene is named only where the DNA matches it firmly. A clone size is listed for some rows: how often the clone was seen (once, few, many), or a class if it is expanded.

TRBD2,TRBV6-2/TRBV6-3,.,CASSYLSGIPSYEQYF
.,TRBV30,.,CAWSRVAGSQETQYF
.,TRBV19,.,CASSIPPNQPQHF
TRBD2,TRBV27,.,CASSRRTSGRTSYEQYF
.,TRBV29-1,.,CSVDPGYAAGYTF
.,TRBV27,.,CASRPTAGNTIYF
TRBD1,TRBV6-5,.,CASPRPGTGTEAFF
TRBD1,TRBV5-1,few,CASSPDRVVRETQYF
.,TRBV5-1,.,CASSLPGTNTGELFF
.,TRBV7-2,.,CASSFGGLNTEAFF
.,TRBV18,.,CASSSVRGSWNTGELFF
TRBD2,TRBV19,.,CASRGSGRETQYF
TRBD1,TRBV29-1,.,CSSGQGTRNEQFF
TRBD2,TRBV19,once,CASGTSGGGGNEQFF
.,TRBV5-6,.,CASSFPGWNGYTF
.,TRBV14,.,CASSQDPLYTYTGELFF
TRBD1,TRBV5-1,.,CASSGRTGAGETQYF
.,TRBV6-1,.,CASSEEGGTEAFF
.,TRBV28,.,CASSRAANTGELFF
TRBD2,TRBV19,.,CASSIGSGGGDEQFF
TRBD1,TRBV7-9,.,CASSPWTGGTEAFF
.,TRBV6-5,.,CASSYSLGLDTEAFF
TRBD2,TRBV7-2,once,CASSWGGGRNEQFF
.,TRBV6-5,once,CASRSQGNTIYF
TRBD1,TRBV9,.,CASSGPGGPEAFF
TRBD2,TRBV6-5,.,CASSVLAGGQETQYF
.,TRBV2,.,CASNRDSYEQYF
.,TRBV7-9,.,CASSLDFGPEAFF
.,TRBV3-1/TRBV3-2,once,CAAGGPNNSPLHF
TRBD2,TRBV7-2,.,CASSPGGGYYEQYF
TRBD1,TRBV19,.,CASSFQGASSETQYF
.,TRBV11-2,few,CASSSNGHGYTF
.,TRBV30,.,CAWSPASYEQYF
.,TRBV2,.,CASNKQVTGELFF
.,TRBV19,.,CASSLRTSRNTEAFF
.,TRBV3-1/TRBV3-2,.,CASSQLRSYEQYF
.,TRBV3-1/TRBV3-2,.,CASSQEMVKKKLFF
.,TRBV7-9,few,CASSPKFSMGNEQFF
.,TRBV11-2,.,CASSLSASYNEQFF
TRBD2,TRBV6-2/TRBV6-3,.,CASSYVLAGFQETQYF
.,TRBV7-2,.,CASSLVVGDTQYF
TRBD1,TRBV3-1/TRBV3-2,.,CASSQRTGGPNEKLFF
TRBD1,TRBV18,.,CASSLSAQGSYTF
.,TRBV7-6,few,CASRPLGVSGNTIYF
.,TRBV6-2/TRBV6-3,.,CASSLGVGRNQPQHF